The present TCR beta chain was sequenced within a study of T cells in localized non-small cell lung cancer. Profiling relied on immunoSEQ multiplex PCR, and the TCRdb table lists in-frame clones only, not all of them. The sample records under 35,000 clones, around 90% being singletons. The CDR3 loop spans 14 amino acids. CDR1 and CDR2 (germline): SGHNT, YYREEE (reference sequence). V shed 2 bases, J shed 6 bases, and the junction held 6 bases outside the gene matches. General study results and limits: Adjacent lung had a median roughly 60 of the 100 largest tumor clones. Greater blood T cell density accompanied longer overall survival. Sequencing was restricted to one tumor region; therefore, heterogeneity remains possible. Among the tissues sampled, uninvolved adjacent lung had the highest T cell clonality, above tumor.

As to this clone: Antigen: not known.

The material was peripheral blood mononuclear cells, obtained before any cancer treatment. This clonotype originated in a female donor older than 55 with stage II lung adenocarcinoma. The chain recombines TRBV5-4 with TRBJ2-3, with TRBD2 matching 7 bases. CDR3 DNA sequence: TGTGCCAGCAGCTTAGCGGGGATCGGGGATACGCAGTATTTT. Its translation: CASSLAGIGDTQYF.